The T cell receptor beta chain described here comes from a study of T cell repertoires in aging, cancer and after chemotherapy. TCR beta rearrangements were amplified from peripheral blood genomic DNA. In germline, CDR1 is SGHTA, CDR2 FQGNSA. This CDR3 is 20 amino acids long. The V and J ends lost 5 bases and 5 bases respectively, with 33 bases between them. TRB rearrangements spanning V, D and J were amplified using mixed TRB-A/B primers. MiXCR, applied by TCRdb to the multiplex PCR reads, yields one record per CDR3 protein. The sample has about 4,500 distinct CDR3 sequences; 55% to 70% are singletons.

V usage is TRBV7-2 and J usage is TRBJ1-1; D perhaps matches TRBD1 (6 bases). The clonotype originates from a human donor with a solid tumor. Sequenced: blood. In DNA form, the CDR3 reads TGTGCCAGCAGCCCTCATTGGGGGCCGGTGGGAGTGGGTATGAGGACTGAAGCTTTCTTT. This gives the protein CASSPHWGPVGVGMRTEAFF.